This TCR beta chain was sequenced in a study of technical replicates of blood from several donors. Sequenced by immunoSEQ multiplex PCR; TCRdb stores in-frame clones only, minus some. The data show about 83,000 clones, with around 90% seen just once and about 0.23% held by the top ten. The CDR3 sequence is 18 residues long. Germline lookup yields CDR1 WNHNN and CDR2 SYGVQD (reference sequence). V gave up 0 bases and J gave up 6 bases; unmatched junction bases: 12. Sequenced input: T cells isolated from PBMCs. This chain joins TRBV10-1 and TRBJ2-1; 9 bases are shared with TRBD2. This sequence originates from a human donor in good health. Here the CDR3 reads CASSESLVRLAGPNEQFF. The CDR3 region has the DNA TGCGCCAGCAGTGAGTCGCTGGTTCGGCTAGCGGGGCCCAATGAGCAGTTCTTC.